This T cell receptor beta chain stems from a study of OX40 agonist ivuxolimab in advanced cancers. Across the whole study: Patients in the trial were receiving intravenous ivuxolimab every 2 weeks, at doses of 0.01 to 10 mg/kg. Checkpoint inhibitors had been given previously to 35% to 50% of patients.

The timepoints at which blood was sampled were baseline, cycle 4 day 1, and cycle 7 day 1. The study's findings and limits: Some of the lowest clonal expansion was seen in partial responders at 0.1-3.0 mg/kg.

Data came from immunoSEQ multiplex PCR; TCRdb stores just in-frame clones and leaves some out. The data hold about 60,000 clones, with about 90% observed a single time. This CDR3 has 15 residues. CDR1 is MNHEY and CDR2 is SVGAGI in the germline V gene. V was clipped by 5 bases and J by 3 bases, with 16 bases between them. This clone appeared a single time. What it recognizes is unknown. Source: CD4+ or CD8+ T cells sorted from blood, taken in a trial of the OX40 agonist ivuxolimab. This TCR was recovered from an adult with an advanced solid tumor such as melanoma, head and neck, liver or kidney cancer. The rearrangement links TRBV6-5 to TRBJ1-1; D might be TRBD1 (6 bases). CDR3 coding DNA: TGTGCCAGCAGTCCCGAGGGGGGCGCGGACACTGAAGCTTTCTTT. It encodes CASSPEGGADTEAFF.